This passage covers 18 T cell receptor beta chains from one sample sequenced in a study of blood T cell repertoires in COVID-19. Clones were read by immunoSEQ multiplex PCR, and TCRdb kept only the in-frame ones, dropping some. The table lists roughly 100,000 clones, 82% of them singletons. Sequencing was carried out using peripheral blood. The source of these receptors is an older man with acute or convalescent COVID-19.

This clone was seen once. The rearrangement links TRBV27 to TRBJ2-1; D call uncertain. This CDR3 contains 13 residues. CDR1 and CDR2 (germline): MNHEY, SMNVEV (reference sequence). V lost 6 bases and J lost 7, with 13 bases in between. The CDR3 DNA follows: TGTGCCAGCAGCCCCAATTTTAGTAATGAGCAGTTCTTC. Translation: CASSPNFSNEQFF.

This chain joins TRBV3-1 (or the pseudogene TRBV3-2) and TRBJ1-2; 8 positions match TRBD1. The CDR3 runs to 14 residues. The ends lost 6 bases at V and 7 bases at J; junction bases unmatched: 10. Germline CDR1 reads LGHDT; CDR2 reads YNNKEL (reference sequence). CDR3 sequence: CASRPIRGQGGYTF. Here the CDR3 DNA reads TGTGCCAGCAGGCCTATCAGGGGGCAAGGTGGCTACACCTTC.

The CDR3 is CASSRGTSGVGEQYF. The CDR3 region has the DNA TGTGCCAGCAGCCGAGGGACTAGCGGGGTCGGCGAGCAGTACTTC. The rearrangement uses TRBV6-5 and TRBJ2-7; 13 nucleotides agree with TRBD2. There are 15 residues in the CDR3. Germline-derived CDR1 and CDR2 are MNHEY and SVGAGI. V was pared by 6 bases and J by 6 bases, with 8 bases of the junction left unmatched.

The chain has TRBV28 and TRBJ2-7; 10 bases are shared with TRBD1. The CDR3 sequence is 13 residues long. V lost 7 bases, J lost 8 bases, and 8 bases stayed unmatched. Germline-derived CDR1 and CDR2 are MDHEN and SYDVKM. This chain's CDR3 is CASKLRQGAKQYF. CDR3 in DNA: TGTGCCAGCAAACTGCGACAGGGGGCGAAGCAGTACTTC.

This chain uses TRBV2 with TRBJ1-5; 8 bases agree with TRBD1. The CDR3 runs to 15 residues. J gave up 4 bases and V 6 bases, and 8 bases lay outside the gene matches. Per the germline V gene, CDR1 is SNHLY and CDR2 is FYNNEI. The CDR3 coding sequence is TGTGCCAGCAGAGCAGGGGGCATTGGGAATCAGCCCCAGCATTTT. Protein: CASRAGGIGNQPQHF.

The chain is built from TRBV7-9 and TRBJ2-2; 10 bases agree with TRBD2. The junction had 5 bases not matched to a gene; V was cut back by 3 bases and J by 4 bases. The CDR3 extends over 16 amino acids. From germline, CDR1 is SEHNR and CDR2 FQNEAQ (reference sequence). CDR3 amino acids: CASSFRTSGLTGELFF. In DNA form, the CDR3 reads TGTGCCAGCAGCTTTAGGACTAGCGGTCTCACCGGGGAGCTGTTTTTT.

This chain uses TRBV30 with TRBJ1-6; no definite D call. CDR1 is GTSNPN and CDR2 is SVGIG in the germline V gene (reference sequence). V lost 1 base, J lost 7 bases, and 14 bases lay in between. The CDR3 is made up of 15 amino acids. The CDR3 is CAWSDRGLPNSPLHF. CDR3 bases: TGTGCCTGGAGTGACCGCGGCCTCCCGAATTCACCCCTCCACTTT. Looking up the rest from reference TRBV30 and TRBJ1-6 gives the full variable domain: SQTIHQWPATLVQPVGSPLSLECTVEGTSNPNLYWYRQAAGRGLQLLFYSVGIGQISSEVPQNLSASRPQDRQFILSSKKLLLSDSGFYLCAWSDRGLPNSPLHFGNGTRLTVT.

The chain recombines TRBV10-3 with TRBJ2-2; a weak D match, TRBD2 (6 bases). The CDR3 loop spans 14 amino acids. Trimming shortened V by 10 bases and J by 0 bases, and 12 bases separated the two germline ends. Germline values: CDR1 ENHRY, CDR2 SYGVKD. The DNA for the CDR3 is TGTGCCAGTAAGACTAGTGCGAACACCGGGGAGCTGTTTTTT. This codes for CASKTSANTGELFF.

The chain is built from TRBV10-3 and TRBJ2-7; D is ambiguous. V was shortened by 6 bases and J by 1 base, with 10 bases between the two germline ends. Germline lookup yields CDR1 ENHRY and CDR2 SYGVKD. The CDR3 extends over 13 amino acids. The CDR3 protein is CAIRETDSYEQYF. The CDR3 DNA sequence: TGTGCCATCAGGGAGACTGATTCCTACGAGCAGTACTTC.

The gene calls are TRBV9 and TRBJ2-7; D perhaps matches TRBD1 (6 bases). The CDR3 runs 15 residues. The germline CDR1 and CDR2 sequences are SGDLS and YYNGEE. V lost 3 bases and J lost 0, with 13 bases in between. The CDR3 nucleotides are TGTGCCAGCAGCGCTCATGGACAGAGCTCCTACGAGCAGTACTTC. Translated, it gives CASSAHGQSSYEQYF.

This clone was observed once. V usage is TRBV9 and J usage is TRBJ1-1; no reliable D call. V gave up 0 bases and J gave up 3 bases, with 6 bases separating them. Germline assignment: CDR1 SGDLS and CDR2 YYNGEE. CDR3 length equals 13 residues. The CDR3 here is CASSVVTDTEAFF. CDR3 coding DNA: TGTGCCAGCAGCGTAGTTACGGACACTGAAGCTTTCTTT.

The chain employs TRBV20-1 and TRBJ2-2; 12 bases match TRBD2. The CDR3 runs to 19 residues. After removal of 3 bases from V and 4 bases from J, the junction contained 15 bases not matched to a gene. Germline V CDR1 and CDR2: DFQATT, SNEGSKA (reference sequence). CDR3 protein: CSASIGGLAGGPVTGELFF. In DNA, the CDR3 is TGCAGTGCTAGTATCGGCGGGCTAGCGGGAGGGCCGGTCACCGGGGAGCTGTTTTTT.

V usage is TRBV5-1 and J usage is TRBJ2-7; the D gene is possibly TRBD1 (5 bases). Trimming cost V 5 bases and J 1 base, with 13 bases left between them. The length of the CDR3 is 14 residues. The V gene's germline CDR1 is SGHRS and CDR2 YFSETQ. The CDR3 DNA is TGCGCCAGCAGTCTTGACAGTCCATCCTACGAGCAGTACTTC. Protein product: CASSLDSPSYEQYF.

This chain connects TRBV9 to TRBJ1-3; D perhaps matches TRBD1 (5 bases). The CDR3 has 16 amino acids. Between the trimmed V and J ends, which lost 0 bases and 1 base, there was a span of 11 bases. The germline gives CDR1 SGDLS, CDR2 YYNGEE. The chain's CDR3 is CASSVGQGGSGNTIYF. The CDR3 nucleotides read TGTGCCAGCAGCGTAGGGCAGGGTGGGTCTGGAAACACCATATATTTT.

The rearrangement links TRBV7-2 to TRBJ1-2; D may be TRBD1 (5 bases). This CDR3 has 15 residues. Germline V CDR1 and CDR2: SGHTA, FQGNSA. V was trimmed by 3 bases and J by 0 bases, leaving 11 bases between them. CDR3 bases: TGTGCCAGCAGCTTGAATCCAGGGACTAACTATGGCTACACCTTC. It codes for CASSLNPGTNYGYTF. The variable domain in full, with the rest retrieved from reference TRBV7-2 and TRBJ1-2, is GAGVSQSPSNKVTEKGKDVELRCDPISGHTALYWYRQSLGQGLEFLIYFQGNSAPDKSGLPSDRFSAERTGGSVSTLTIQRTQQEDSAVYLCASSLNPGTNYGYTFGSGTRLTVV.

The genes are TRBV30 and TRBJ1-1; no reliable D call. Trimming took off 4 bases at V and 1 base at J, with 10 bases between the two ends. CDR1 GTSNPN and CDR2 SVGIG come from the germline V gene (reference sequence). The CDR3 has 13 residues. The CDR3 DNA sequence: TGTGCCTGGACCTCCCTACCGAACACTGAAGCTTTCTTT. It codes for CAWTSLPNTEAFF. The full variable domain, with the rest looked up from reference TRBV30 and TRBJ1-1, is SQTIHQWPATLVQPVGSPLSLECTVEGTSNPNLYWYRQAAGRGLQLLFYSVGIGQISSEVPQNLSASRPQDRQFILSSKKLLLSDSGFYLCAWTSLPNTEAFFGQGTRLTVV.

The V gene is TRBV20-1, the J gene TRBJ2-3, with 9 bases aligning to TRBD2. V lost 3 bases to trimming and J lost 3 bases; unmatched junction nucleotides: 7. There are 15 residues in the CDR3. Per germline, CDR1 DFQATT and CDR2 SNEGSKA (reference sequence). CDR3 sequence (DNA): TGCAGTGCTAGTTTGGTTAGCGGGAGAACAGATACGCAGTATTTT. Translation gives CSASLVSGRTDTQYF.

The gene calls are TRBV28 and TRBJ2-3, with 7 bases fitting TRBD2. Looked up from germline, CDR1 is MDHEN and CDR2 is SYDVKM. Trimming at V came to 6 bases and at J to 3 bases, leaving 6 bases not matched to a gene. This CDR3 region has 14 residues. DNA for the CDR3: TGTGCCAGCAGCCAATGGGGGGGAACAGATACGCAGTATTTT. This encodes CASSQWGGTDTQYF.